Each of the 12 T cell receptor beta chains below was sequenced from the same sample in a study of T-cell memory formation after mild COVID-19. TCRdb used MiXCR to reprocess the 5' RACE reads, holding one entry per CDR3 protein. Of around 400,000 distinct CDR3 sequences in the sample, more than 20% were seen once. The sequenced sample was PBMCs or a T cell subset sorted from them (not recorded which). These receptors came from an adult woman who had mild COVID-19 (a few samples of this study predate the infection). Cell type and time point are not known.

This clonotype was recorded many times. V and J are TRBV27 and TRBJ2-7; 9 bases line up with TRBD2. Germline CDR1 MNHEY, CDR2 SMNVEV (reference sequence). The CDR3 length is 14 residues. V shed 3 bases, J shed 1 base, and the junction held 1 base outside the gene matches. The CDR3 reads CASSFSGSSYEQYF. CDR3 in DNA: TGTGCCAGCAGTTTTAGCGGGAGTTCCTACGAGCAGTACTTC.

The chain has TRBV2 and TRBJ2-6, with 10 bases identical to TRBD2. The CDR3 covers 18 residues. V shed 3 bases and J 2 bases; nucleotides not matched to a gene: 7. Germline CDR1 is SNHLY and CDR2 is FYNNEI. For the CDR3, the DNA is TGTGCCAGCAGTGAGGCTAGCGGGAGATTTACTGGGGCCAACGTCCTGACTTTC. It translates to CASSEASGRFTGANVLTF.

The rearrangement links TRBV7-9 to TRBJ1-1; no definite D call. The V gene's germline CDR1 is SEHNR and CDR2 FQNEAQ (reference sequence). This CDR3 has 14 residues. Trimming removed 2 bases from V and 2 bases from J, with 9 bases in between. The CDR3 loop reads CASSLPGINTEAFF. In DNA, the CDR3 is TGTGCCAGCAGCTTACCCGGGATTAACACTGAAGCTTTCTTT. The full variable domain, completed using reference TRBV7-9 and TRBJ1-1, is DTGVSQNPRHKITKRGQNVTFRCDPISEHNRLYWYRQTLGQGPEFLTYFQNEAQLEKSRLLSDRFSAERPKGSFSTLEIQRTEQGDSAMYLCASSLPGINTEAFFGQGTRLTVV.

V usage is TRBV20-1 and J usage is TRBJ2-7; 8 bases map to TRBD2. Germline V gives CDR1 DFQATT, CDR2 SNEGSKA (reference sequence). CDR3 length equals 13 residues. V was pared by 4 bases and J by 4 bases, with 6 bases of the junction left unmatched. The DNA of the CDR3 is TGCAGTGCTAAGGCGGGGGGCCCATACGAGCAGTACTTC. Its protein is CSAKAGGPYEQYF.

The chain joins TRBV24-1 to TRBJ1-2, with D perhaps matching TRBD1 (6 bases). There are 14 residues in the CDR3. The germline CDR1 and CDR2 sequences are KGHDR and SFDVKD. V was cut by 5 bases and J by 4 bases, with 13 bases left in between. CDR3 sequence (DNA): TGTGCCACCAGTGTGGGGGGCGCCGGCTATGGCTACACCTTC. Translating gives CATSVGGAGYGYTF.

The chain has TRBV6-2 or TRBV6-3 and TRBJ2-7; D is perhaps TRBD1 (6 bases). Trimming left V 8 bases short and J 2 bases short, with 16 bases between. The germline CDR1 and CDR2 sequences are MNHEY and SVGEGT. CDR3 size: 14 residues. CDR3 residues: CASGRTESTYEQYF. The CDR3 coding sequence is TGTGCCAGCGGACGGACAGAATCGACCTACGAGCAGTACTTC.

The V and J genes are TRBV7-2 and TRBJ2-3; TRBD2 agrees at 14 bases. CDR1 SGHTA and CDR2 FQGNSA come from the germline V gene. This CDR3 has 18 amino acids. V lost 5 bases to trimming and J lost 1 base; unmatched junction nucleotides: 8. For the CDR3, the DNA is TGTGCCAGCAGCCCGGGACTAGCGGGGGAGTTTGGCACAGATACGCAGTATTTT. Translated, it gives CASSPGLAGEFGTDTQYF.

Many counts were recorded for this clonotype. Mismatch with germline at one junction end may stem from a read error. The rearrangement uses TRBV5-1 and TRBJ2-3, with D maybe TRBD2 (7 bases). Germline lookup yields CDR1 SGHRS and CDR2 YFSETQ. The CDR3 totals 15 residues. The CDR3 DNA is TGTGCCAGCAGCTTAGGGGGGGCTAGCACAGATACGCAGTATTTT. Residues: CASSLGGASTDTQYF.

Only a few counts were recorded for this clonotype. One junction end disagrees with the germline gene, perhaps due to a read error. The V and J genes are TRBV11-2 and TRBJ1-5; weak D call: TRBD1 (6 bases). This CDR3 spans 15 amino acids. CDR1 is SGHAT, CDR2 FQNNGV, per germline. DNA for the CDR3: TGTGCCAGCAGCCTAGATGGACAGTTCAATCAGCCCCAGCATTTT. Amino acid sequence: CASSLDGQFNQPQHF.

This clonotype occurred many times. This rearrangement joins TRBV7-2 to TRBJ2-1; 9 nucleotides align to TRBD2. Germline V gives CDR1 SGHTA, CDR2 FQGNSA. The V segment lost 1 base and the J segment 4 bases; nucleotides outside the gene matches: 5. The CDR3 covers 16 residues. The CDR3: CASSLGPSGTYNEQFF. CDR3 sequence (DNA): TGTGCCAGCAGCTTAGGGCCTAGCGGGACTTACAATGAGCAGTTCTTC.

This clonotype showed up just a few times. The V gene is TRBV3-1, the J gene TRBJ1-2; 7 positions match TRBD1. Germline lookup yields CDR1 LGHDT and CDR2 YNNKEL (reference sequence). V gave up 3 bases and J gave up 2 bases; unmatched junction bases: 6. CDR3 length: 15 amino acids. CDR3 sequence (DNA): TGTGCCAGCAGCCAGATGGGACAGACAAACTATGGCTACACCTTC. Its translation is CASSQMGQTNYGYTF.

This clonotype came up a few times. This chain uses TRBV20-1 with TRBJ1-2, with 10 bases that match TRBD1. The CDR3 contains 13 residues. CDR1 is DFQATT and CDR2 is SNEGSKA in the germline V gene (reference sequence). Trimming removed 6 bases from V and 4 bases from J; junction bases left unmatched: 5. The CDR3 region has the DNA TGCAGTGCAAGCCGGGACAGGGGCTATGGCTACACCTTC. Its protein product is CSASRDRGYGYTF.